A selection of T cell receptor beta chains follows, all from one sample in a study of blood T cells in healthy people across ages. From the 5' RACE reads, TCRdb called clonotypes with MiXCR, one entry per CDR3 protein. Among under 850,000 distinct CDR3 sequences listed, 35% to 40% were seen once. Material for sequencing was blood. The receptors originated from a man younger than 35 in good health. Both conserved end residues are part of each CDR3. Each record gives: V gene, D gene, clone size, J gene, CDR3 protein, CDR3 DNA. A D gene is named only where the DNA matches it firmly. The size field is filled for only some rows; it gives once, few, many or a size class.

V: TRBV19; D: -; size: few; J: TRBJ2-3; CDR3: CATQRGDTDTQYF; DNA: TGTGCCACCCAGAGGGGGGACACAGATACGCAGTATTTT
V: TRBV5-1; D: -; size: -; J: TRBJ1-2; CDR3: CASSLYTEGSGYGYTF; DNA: TGCGCCAGCAGCTTGTATACCGAGGGGTCCGGTTATGGCTACACCTTC
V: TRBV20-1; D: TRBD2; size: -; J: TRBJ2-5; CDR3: CSATSWTSGQETQYF; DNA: TGCAGTGCAACCTCCTGGACTAGCGGGCAAGAGACCCAGTACTTC
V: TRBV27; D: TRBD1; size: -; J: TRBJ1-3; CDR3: CASKDGTASGNTIYF; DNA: TGTGCCAGCAAAGATGGGACAGCCTCTGGAAACACCATATATTTT
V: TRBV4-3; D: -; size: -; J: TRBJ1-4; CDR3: CASSQAERGEKLFF; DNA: TGCGCCAGCAGCCAAGCCGAGAGGGGCGAAAAACTGTTTTTT
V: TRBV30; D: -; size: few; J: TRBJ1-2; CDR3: CAWTVKGTYGYTF; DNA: TGTGCCTGGACCGTAAAGGGGACATATGGCTACACCTTC
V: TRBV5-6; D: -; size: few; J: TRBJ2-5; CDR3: CASSPPLSAETQYF; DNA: TGTGCCAGCAGCCCTCCGTTGAGTGCGGAGACCCAGTACTTC
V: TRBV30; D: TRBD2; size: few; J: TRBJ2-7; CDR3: CAWSGLAGSTNEQYF; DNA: TGTGCCTGGAGTGGGCTAGCGGGGTCAACGAATGAGCAGTACTTC
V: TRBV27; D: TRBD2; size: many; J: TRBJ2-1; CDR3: CASSPTTSTNEQFF; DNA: TGTGCCAGCAGTCCCACGACTAGCACAAATGAGCAGTTCTTC
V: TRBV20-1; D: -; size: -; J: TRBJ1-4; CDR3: CSASGVRGTNEKLFF; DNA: TGCAGTGCTAGTGGGGTCAGGGGTACGAATGAAAAACTGTTTTTT
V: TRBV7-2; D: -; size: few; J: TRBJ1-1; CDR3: CASSPSGHSNTEAFF; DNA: TGTGCCAGCAGCCCCTCAGGGCATTCGAACACTGAAGCTTTCTTT
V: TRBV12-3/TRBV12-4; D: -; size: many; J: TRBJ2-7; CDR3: CASSLGVATYEQYF; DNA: TGTGCCAGCAGTTTAGGTGTTGCCACCTACGAGCAGTACTTC
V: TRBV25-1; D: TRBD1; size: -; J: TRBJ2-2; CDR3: CASRVQGARDTGELFF; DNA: TGTGCCAGCAGAGTACAGGGGGCGCGGGACACCGGGGAGCTGTTTTTT
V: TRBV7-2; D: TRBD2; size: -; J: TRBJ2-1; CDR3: CASSLGGRTSGGANYNEQFF; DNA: TGTGCCAGCAGCTTAGGGGGGAGGACTAGCGGGGGAGCTAACTACAATGAGCAGTTCTTC
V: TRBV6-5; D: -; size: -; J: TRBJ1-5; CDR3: CASSSRRNQPQHF; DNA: TGTGCCAGCAGTTCGCGGAGAAATCAGCCCCAGCATTTT
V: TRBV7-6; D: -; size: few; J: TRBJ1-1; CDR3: CASSLKDMNTEAFF; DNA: TGTGCCAGCAGCTTAAAGGATATGAACACTGAAGCTTTCTTT
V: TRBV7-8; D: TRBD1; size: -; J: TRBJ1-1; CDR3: CASSLVTGGNTEAFF; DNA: TGTGCCAGCAGCTTAGTAACAGGGGGGAACACTGAAGCTTTCTTT
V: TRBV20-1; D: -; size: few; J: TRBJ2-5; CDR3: CSARAGAANQETQYF; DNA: TGCAGTGCTAGAGCAGGGGCGGCCAACCAAGAGACCCAGTACTTC
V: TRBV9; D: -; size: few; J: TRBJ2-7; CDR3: CASSVGAEQYF; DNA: TGTGCCAGCAGCGTAGGGGCCGAGCAGTACTTC
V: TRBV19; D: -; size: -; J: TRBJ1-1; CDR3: CASSIRLGQSNTEAFF; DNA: TGTGCCAGTAGTATTCGTTTAGGGCAGTCGAACACTGAAGCTTTCTTT
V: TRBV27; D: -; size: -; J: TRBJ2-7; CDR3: CASSNGRGPYEQYF; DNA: TGTGCCAGCAGCAACGGAAGGGGACCCTACGAGCAGTACTTC
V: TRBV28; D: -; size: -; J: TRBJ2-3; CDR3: CASSSPLEILTDTQYF; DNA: TGTGCCAGCAGTTCCCCCCTTGAGATACTCACAGATACGCAGTATTTT
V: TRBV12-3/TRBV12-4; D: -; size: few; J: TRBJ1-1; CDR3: CASSVKENTEAFF; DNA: TGTGCCAGCAGTGTAAAAGAGAACACTGAAGCTTTCTTT
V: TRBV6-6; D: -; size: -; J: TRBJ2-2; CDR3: CASSYSGPNTGELFF; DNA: TGTGCCAGCAGTTACTCAGGGCCGAACACCGGGGAGCTGTTTTTT
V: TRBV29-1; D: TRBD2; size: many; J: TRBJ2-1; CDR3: CSVAEAASGGSEQFF; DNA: TGCAGCGTTGCAGAGGCGGCTAGCGGGGGGAGTGAGCAGTTCTTC
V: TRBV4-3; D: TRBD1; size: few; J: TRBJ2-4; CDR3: CASSQGGTGRAKNIQYF; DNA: TGCGCCAGCAGCCAAGGCGGGACAGGGCGAGCCAAAAACATTCAGTACTTC
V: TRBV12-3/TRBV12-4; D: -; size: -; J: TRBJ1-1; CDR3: CASNLIGTVRGAFF; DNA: TGTGCCAGCAACCTAATCGGGACTGTCCGGGGAGCTTTCTTT
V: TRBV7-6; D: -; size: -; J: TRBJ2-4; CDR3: CASSSSLGTLRALAKNIQYF; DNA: TGTGCCAGCAGCTCGTCCCTTGGCACTCTGCGGGCGCTAGCCAAAAACATTCAGTACTTC
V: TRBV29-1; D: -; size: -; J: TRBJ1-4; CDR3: CSVSGVLTNSVFF; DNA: TGCAGCGTGTCGGGGGTCCTAACGAATTCGGTGTTTTTT
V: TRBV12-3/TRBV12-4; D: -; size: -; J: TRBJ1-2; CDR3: CASRSRARGGYTF; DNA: TGTGCCAGCAGATCTAGGGCACGGGGTGGCTACACCTTC
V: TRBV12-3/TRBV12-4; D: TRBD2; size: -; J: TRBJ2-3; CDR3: CASSRIGGALGDTQYF; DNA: TGTGCCAGCAGCCGAATCGGGGGGGCCTTAGGAGATACGCAGTATTTT
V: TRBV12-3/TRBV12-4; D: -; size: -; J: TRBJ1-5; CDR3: CASSEWDDQPQHF; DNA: TGTGCCAGCAGTGAGTGGGATGATCAGCCCCAGCATTTT
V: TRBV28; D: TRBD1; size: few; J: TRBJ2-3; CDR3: CASTPGQGSSGYSTDTQYF; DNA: TGTGCCAGTACTCCGGGACAGGGGTCCTCGGGATATAGCACAGATACGCAGTATTTT
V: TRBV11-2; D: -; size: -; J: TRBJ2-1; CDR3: CAPWGDEQFF; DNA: TGTGCCCCCTGGGGCGATGAGCAGTTCTTC
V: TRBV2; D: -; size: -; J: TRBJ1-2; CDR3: CASSEERASGSGYTF; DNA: TGTGCCAGCAGTGAAGAGCGGGCGTCGGGATCTGGCTACACCTTC
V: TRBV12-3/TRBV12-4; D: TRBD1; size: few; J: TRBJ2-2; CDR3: CASRPGQGAGELFF; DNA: TGTGCCAGCAGACCGGGACAGGGTGCCGGGGAGCTGTTTTTT
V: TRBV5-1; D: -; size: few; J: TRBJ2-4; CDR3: CASSLGMADSKNIQYF; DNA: TGCGCCAGCAGCTTGGGAATGGCAGATTCCAAAAACATTCAGTACTTC
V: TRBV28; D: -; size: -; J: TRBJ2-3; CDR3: CASSFRAQGDTQYF; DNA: TGTGCCAGCAGTTTCCGCGCGCAGGGAGATACGCAGTATTTT
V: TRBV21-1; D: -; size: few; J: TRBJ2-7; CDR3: CASSKGGPYIRTGSYEQYF; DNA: TGTGCCAGCAGCAAAGGGGGCCCCTATATCCGGACAGGCTCCTACGAGCAGTACTTC
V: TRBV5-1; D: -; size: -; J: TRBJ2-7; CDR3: CASSQELIYEQYF; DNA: TGCGCCAGCAGCCAAGAGCTGATCTACGAGCAGTACTTC
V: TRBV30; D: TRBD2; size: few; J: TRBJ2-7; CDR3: CAWSGLADYYEQYF; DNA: TGTGCCTGGAGCGGACTAGCGGACTATTACGAGCAGTACTTC